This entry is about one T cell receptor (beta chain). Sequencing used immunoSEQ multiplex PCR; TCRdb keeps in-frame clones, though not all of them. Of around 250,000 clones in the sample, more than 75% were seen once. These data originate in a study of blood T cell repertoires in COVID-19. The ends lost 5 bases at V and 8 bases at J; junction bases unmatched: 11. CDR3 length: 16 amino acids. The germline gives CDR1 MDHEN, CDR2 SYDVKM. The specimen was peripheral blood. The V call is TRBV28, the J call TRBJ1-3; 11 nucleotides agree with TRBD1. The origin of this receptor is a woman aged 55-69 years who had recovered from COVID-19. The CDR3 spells CASSLGTGTGGDTIYF. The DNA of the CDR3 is TGTGCCAGCAGTCTTGGCACCGGGACAGGGGGAGACACCATATATTTT.